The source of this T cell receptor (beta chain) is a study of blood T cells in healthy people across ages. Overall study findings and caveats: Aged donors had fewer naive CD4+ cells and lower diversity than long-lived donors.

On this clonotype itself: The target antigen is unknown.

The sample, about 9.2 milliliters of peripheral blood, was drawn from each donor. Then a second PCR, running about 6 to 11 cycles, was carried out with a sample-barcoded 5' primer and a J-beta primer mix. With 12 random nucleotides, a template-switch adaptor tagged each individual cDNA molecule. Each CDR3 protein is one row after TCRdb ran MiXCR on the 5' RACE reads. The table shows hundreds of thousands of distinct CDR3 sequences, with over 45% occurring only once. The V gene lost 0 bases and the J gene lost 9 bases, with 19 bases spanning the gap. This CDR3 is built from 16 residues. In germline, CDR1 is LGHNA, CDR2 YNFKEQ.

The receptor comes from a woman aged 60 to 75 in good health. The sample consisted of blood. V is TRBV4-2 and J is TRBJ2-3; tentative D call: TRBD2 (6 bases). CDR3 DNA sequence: TGTGCCAGCAGCCAAGATGCGAACAATGGGGGAGGCACGCAGTATTTT. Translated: CASSQDANNGGGTQYF.